Each of the 22 T cell receptor beta chains below was sequenced from the same sample in a study of T cells in Graves' hyperthyroidism and ophthalmopathy. Authors of the study amplified TCR beta CDR3 regions from RNA transcripts. The TCR CDR3 first-round RT-PCR relied on the HTBI primer set. MiXCR was run by TCRdb on the multiplex PCR reads, yielding one entry per CDR3 protein. The sample consists of approximately 430,000 distinct CDR3 sequences, around 14% of them appearing once. Sequenced sample: blood. The origin of the receptors is a woman aged 18-29 years with Graves' hyperthyroidism.

This clonotype came up many times. V and J are TRBV6-5 and TRBJ2-2; D not resolved. Germline V CDR1 and CDR2: MNHEY, SVGAGI. V lost 1 base to trimming and J lost 2 bases, with 11 bases between them. The CDR3 is 16 residues long. CDR3 nucleotide sequence: TGTGCCAGCAGTTACTACCCTAGGGAAAACACCGGGGAGCTGTTTTTT. This gives the protein CASSYYPRENTGELFF.

This clonotype has just a few counts. The V gene is TRBV27, the J gene TRBJ2-7; no definite D call. The V end lost 8 bases, the J end lost 7 bases, and 27 bases lay between the germline ends. There are 16 residues in the CDR3. Germline V gene lookup returns CDR1 MNHEY and CDR2 SMNVEV (reference sequence). CDR3 bases: TGTGCCAGCTCCGACCAGATGGGGTCCCGCTTGGAAGAGCAGTACTTC. Its translation is CASSDQMGSRLEEQYF.

This clonotype was counted ten times or more. The V call is TRBV20-1, the J call TRBJ2-1; TRBD2 aligns across 8 bases. The CDR3 spans 18 residues. CDR1 is DFQATT and CDR2 is SNEGSKA in the germline V gene (reference sequence). The J segment lost 9 bases and the V segment lost 1 base, leaving 20 bases of the junction unmatched. The CDR3 DNA is TGCAGTGCTAGAGGCGAGGCCCCGGTGGGACTAGGGTCTCGTGAGCAGTTCTTC. This codes for CSARGEAPVGLGSREQFF.

This clonotype showed up many times. V is TRBV7-3 and J is TRBJ2-7; D might be TRBD2 (6 bases). The CDR3 is 13 amino acids. CDR1 and CDR2 (germline): SGHTA, FQGTGA. Trimming pared 5 bases from V and 4 bases from J, leaving 12 bases between. This CDR3 reads CASSRAGLYEQYF. CDR3 DNA: TGTGCCAGCAGCCGGGCGGGGCTATACGAGCAGTACTTC.

There are many counts of this clonotype. The V and J genes are TRBV19 and TRBJ1-6; the D is unclear. The CDR3 contains 13 residues. Germline CDR1 LNHDA, CDR2 SQIVND (reference sequence). With 4 bases removed from V and 7 bases from J, the gap between germline ends came to 8 bases. The CDR3 DNA reads as TGTGCCAGTAGTACGAAACTGAATTCACCCCTCCACTTT. Amino acids: CASSTKLNSPLHF.

J is TRBJ2-1 and V is TRBV4-1; no definite D call. CDR3 length equals 14 residues. V was trimmed by 1 base and J by 8 bases, leaving 12 bases between them. Germline CDR1 and CDR2: MGHRA and YSYEKL. In DNA form, the CDR3 reads TGCGCCAGCAGCCAAGTTATGGTCGTCGATGAGCAGTTCTTC. This gives the protein CASSQVMVVDEQFF.

V and J are TRBV7-8 and TRBJ2-2; weak D call: TRBD2 (6 bases). This CDR3 is 16 amino acids long. V was pared by 1 base and J by 0 bases, with 9 bases between. CDR1 is SGHVS, CDR2 FQNEAQ, per germline. This chain's CDR3 is CASSLGREANTGELFF. As DNA, the CDR3 is TGTGCCAGCAGCTTAGGGCGGGAAGCGAACACCGGGGAGCTGTTTTTT.

The J gene is TRBJ2-2, the V gene TRBV20-1, with a possible D match to TRBD2 (6 bases). The germline V gene encodes CDR1 DFQATT and CDR2 SNEGSKA (reference sequence). The CDR3 loop spans 14 amino acids. Deletions cut 3 bases from V and 0 bases from J, with 8 bases between. The chain's CDR3 is CSARRGTNTGELFF. The CDR3 nucleotides read TGCAGTGCTAGGCGGGGTACGAACACCGGGGAGCTGTTTTTT.

Ten or more counts support this clonotype. This chain joins TRBV27 and TRBJ1-2; D may be TRBD1 (5 bases). The CDR3 is 13 amino acids. V lost 6 bases to trimming and J lost 3 bases, with 11 bases between them. Looked up from germline, CDR1 is MNHEY and CDR2 is SMNVEV (reference sequence). The CDR3 protein is CASRTGTDYGYTF. CDR3 nucleotides: TGTGCCAGCAGGACCGGGACGGACTATGGCTACACCTTC.

Ten or more counts support this clonotype. The chain uses TRBV3-1 and TRBJ2-1; TRBD2 aligns across 8 bases. V lost 5 bases and J lost 0; bases outside the gene matches: 9. The CDR3 has 17 residues. The V gene's germline CDR1 is LGHDT and CDR2 YNNKEL (reference sequence). The CDR3, as DNA: TGTGCCAGCAGCGATGGGAGGGCGGGGGGCTCCTACAATGAGCAGTTCTTC. Its protein is CASSDGRAGGSYNEQFF.

The sample holds many counts of this clonotype. V usage is TRBV6-6 and J usage is TRBJ2-1, with D tentatively TRBD2 (6 bases). From germline, CDR1 is MNHNY and CDR2 SVGAGI (reference sequence). Trimming cost V 2 bases and J 8 bases, with 13 bases left between them. There are 14 residues in the CDR3. The CDR3: CASSYRGNVDEQFF. The CDR3 DNA is TGTGCCAGCAGTTACCGGGGGAACGTCGATGAGCAGTTCTTC.

With regard to this clonotype: A read error is possible here, since a much larger clone lies one base away. The rearrangement joins TRBV7-9 to TRBJ1-2; D remains ambiguous. This CDR3 spans 12 amino acids. The germline gives CDR1 SEHNR, CDR2 FQNEAQ (reference sequence). CDR3 DNA sequence: TGTGACAGCAGCTTAAGGAATCCCGGCTACACCTTC. It encodes CDSSLRNPGYTF.

This clonotype came up many times. This sequence joins TRBV20-1 and TRBJ1-2; 8 bases map to TRBD1. V was clipped by 4 bases and J by 6 bases; unmatched bases: 7. CDR1 is DFQATT, CDR2 SNEGSKA, per germline (reference sequence). The CDR3 extends over 13 amino acids. The CDR3: CSATGQGGDGYTF. The CDR3 coding sequence is TGCAGTGCTACAGGACAGGGTGGTGATGGCTACACCTTC.

This clonotype was detected only a few times. V is TRBV4-1 and J is TRBJ2-1, with 8 bases aligning to TRBD2. With V trimmed by 2 bases and J by 4 bases, 10 bases remained unmatched. The CDR3 length is 17 residues. Germline V gene lookup returns CDR1 MGHRA and CDR2 YSYEKL. Here the CDR3 DNA reads TGCGCCAGCAGCCAACTGCCGGGACTAGTCTTTTACAATGAGCAGTTCTTC. Protein product: CASSQLPGLVFYNEQFF.

Regarding this clonotype: A much larger clone differs from this one at a single base, so this may be a read error. The chain carries TRBV2 and TRBJ1-3; D remains ambiguous. The germline gives CDR1 SNHLY, CDR2 FYNNEI. CDR3 length: 18 amino acids. CDR3 coding DNA: TGTACCAGCAGTGACGGTAGTCTCGGCGGTAGTTCTGGAAACACCATATATTTT. It specifies CTSSDGSLGGSSGNTIYF.

The table lists this clonotype with a few counts. The V and J genes are TRBV4-1 and TRBJ1-2, with a possible D match to TRBD1 (5 bases). The V end was cut by 0 bases, the J end by 6 bases, with 14 bases between. CDR3 length: 15 residues. Germline CDR1 and CDR2: MGHRA and YSYEKL. CDR3 nucleotides: TGCGCCAGCAGCCAAGACCCACAGGAAAACCATGGCTACACCTTC. The encoded protein is CASSQDPQENHGYTF.

This clonotype was observed many times. The rearrangement joins TRBV19 to TRBJ1-5; TRBD1 might be the D (6 bases). Germline CDR1 reads LNHDA; CDR2 reads SQIVND (reference sequence). CDR3 length equals 17 residues. Trimming cost V 7 bases and J 0 bases, with 19 bases left between them. The CDR3 spells CASTEGGAQYSNQPQHF. The CDR3 DNA follows: TGTGCCAGTACCGAGGGGGGGGCCCAATATAGCAATCAGCCCCAGCATTTT.

Many counts were recorded for this clonotype. The rearrangement joins TRBV18 to TRBJ2-2; D possibly corresponds to TRBD2 (6 bases). Trimming took 3 bases from V and 1 from J, leaving 12 bases between them. The CDR3 runs 16 residues. Germline-derived CDR1 and CDR2 are KGHSH and LQKENI. The DNA of the CDR3 is TGTGCCAGCTCACCGCTGTCCGGGGGGAACACCGGGGAGCTGTTTTTT. Its translation is CASSPLSGGNTGELFF.

This clonotype was observed many times. The chain has TRBV7-2 and TRBJ2-5, with 9 bases matching TRBD2. With 3 bases clipped from V and 6 bases from J, the junction kept 5 bases outside the gene matches. Germline values: CDR1 SGHTA, CDR2 FQGNSA. The CDR3 spans 14 residues. The CDR3 DNA reads TGTGCCAGCAGCTTTAGCGGGGGTGGGAAGACCCAGTACTTC. Amino acid sequence: CASSFSGGGKTQYF.

This clonotype was seen only a few times. This chain connects TRBV30 to TRBJ2-7; a weak D match, TRBD1 (5 bases). Trimming stripped 3 bases from V and 5 bases from J, with 8 bases between. CDR3 length: 11 residues. Germline CDR1 is GTSNPN and CDR2 is SVGIG (reference sequence). Written as DNA, the CDR3 is TGTGCCTGGAGGAGCAGGGACGAGCAGTACTTC. Protein: CAWRSRDEQYF.

The sample holds a few counts of this clonotype. The V and J genes are TRBV11-2 and TRBJ1-2, with TRBD1 as a possible D gene (6 bases). Trimming removed 4 bases at V and 4 bases at J, with 16 bases between. CDR1 and CDR2 (germline): SGHAT, FQNNGV. CDR3 size: 15 residues. CDR3 protein: CASSSRTEKFYGYTF. The CDR3, as DNA: TGTGCCAGCAGCTCTCGGACAGAAAAGTTCTATGGCTACACCTTC.

This clonotype was observed many times. The rearrangement joins TRBV5-1 to TRBJ2-1; 13 nucleotides agree with TRBD2. The CDR3 spans 17 residues. Germline CDR1 is SGHRS and CDR2 is YFSETQ. Unmatched junction bases numbered 5, after V lost 1 base and J lost 4 bases. CDR3 residues: CASSLTSGRGLYNEQFF. The CDR3 DNA sequence: TGCGCCAGCAGCTTGACTAGCGGGAGGGGGCTGTACAATGAGCAGTTCTTC.